The clone carrying this T cell receptor beta chain was seen more than once but under ten times. The V end was cut by 4 bases, the J end by 1 base, with 7 bases between. The CDR3 length is 12 residues. Per germline, CDR1 SQVTM and CDR2 ANQGSEA. The data were taken from a study of spatial heterogeneity in lung cancer. The wider study: The cohort: some 73 early-stage, untreated non-small cell lung cancer patients. Those follow-up PBMC samples that were available underwent sequencing, at a median interval of about 26 months following resection.

Time point: blood at routine non-recurrence follow-up after resection. The input material, whole RNA from tumor, nontumor lung or frozen PBMC, was sequenced unsorted. TCRdb re-called the 5' RACE reads with MiXCR, one entry per CDR3 protein. Of about 47,000 distinct CDR3 sequences listed, 12% are singletons. Sequencing used PBMCs, obtained at follow-up. The V gene is TRBV29-1, the J gene TRBJ2-5, with D uncertain. This receptor was taken from a male donor with early-stage non-small cell lung cancer. For the CDR3, the DNA is TGCAGCGTTGGAAGGGTCCAAGAGACCCAGTACTTC. Protein sequence: CSVGRVQETQYF. Based on the CDR3 plus reference TRBV29-1 and TRBJ2-5, the full variable domain is SAVISQKPSRDICQRGTSLTIQCQVDSQVTMMFWYRQQPGQSLTLIATANQGSEATYESGFVIDKFPISRPNLTFSTLTVSNMSPEDSSIYLCSVGRVQETQYFGPGTRLLVL.